This TCR beta chain was observed in a study of cytomegalovirus exposure and HLA in healthy donors. PCR primers comprised 60 Vbeta and 13 Jbeta primers. TCRdb's table, derived via immunoSEQ multiplex PCR, lists solely in-frame clones and lacks some. The table lists 200,000 or so clones, around 73% of them singletons. The ends lost 3 bases at V and 3 bases at J; junction bases unmatched: 6. Germline loops: CDR1 LGHNA, CDR2 YNFKEQ. The CDR3 contains 16 residues. Input material: PBMCs. This sequence joins TRBV4-2 and TRBJ2-1, with 9 bases lining up with TRBD1. The clonotype was recovered from a woman younger than 45 in good health and CMV-seronegative. The CDR3 is CASSQGPGQGYNEQFF. CDR3 DNA: TGTGCCAGCAGCCAGGGACCGGGACAGGGCTACAATGAGCAGTTCTTC.